The 30 T cell receptor beta chains below were found in one sample sequenced in a study of CD8+ T cells in alopecia areata. Treatment reported: oral pan-JAK inhibitor, 5-10 mg twice daily. RNA was isolated and reverse transcribed to cDNA, the sequencing template. Measured with immunoSEQ multiplex PCR; TCRdb has only the in-frame clones, and not every one. Of about 180,000 clones in the sample, roughly 50% were seen once. The input for sequencing was CD8+ T cells sorted from blood, taken at week 24, from a patient treated with tofacitinib. The receptor source for this set is a human donor with alopecia areata.

V usage is TRBV5-1 and J usage is TRBJ2-1, with 10 bases identical to TRBD2. Germline CDR1 and CDR2: SGHRS and YFSETQ. J gave up 7 bases and V 7 bases, and 8 bases lay outside the gene matches. CDR3 length equals 14 residues. The CDR3 is CASARSGGANEQFF. CDR3 nucleotide sequence: TGCGCCAGCGCGAGGAGCGGGGGGGCAAATGAGCAGTTCTTC.

The chain links TRBV30 to TRBJ1-2, with D unclear. Between the trimmed V and J ends, which lost 4 bases and 2 bases, there was a span of 17 bases. From germline, CDR1 is GTSNPN and CDR2 SVGIG (reference sequence). The CDR3 is made up of 15 amino acids. This CDR3 is CAWNVPKTGNYGYTF. Written as DNA, the CDR3 is TGTGCCTGGAATGTACCTAAGACGGGGAACTATGGCTACACCTTC.

The V gene is TRBV29-1, the J gene TRBJ2-5; 12 positions match TRBD1. CDR3 length: 16 residues. Germline V CDR1 and CDR2: SQVTM, ANQGSEA. V was clipped by 8 bases and J by 5 bases; unmatched bases: 15. CDR3 coding DNA: TGCAGCCTCACCAGCTGGGACAGGGGGCGTGGGGAGACCCAGTACTTC. Translated, it gives CSLTSWDRGRGETQYF. Using reference TRBV29-1 and TRBJ2-5 for the parts outside the CDR3, the full variable domain is SAVISQKPSRDICQRGTSLTIQCQVDSQVTMMFWYRQQPGQSLTLIATANQGSEATYESGFVIDKFPISRPNLTFSTLTVSNMSPEDSSIYLCSLTSWDRGRGETQYFGPGTRLLVL.

The chain links TRBV2 to TRBJ2-5; D unresolved. V lost 7 bases and J 5 bases, leaving 8 bases between the germline ends. In germline, CDR1 is SNHLY, CDR2 FYNNEI. This CDR3 region has 11 residues. The CDR3 nucleotides read TGTGCCAGCAATGTAGAGGAGACCCAGTACTTC. As protein: CASNVEETQYF.

Only a few counts were recorded for this clone. Other DNA sequences in this sample translate to the same CDR3. The gene calls are TRBV29-1 and TRBJ2-7; D not resolved. CDR1 is SQVTM and CDR2 is ANQGSEA in the germline V gene. The CDR3 has 13 amino acids. Trimming removed 3 bases at V and 0 bases at J, with 9 bases between. This CDR3 reads CSVETGSSYEQYF. In DNA, the CDR3 is TGCAGCGTTGAGACCGGTAGCTCCTACGAGCAGTACTTC.

The chain is built from TRBV30 and TRBJ2-1; weak D call: TRBD1 (6 bases). The CDR3 is 12 residues long. V gave up 2 bases and J gave up 8 bases, with 10 bases separating them. The germline gives CDR1 GTSNPN, CDR2 SVGIG (reference sequence). The chain's CDR3 is CAWSRGTDEQFF. DNA of the CDR3: TGTGCCTGGAGTAGGGGGACCGATGAGCAGTTCTTC.

The J gene is TRBJ2-7, the V gene TRBV28, with TRBD1 identical over 10 bases. Germline CDR1 MDHEN, CDR2 SYDVKM. V was clipped by 10 bases and J by 0 bases; unmatched bases: 9. This CDR3 is 15 amino acids long. CDR3 nucleotides: TGTGCCACTCGGGGGGGACAGGGGCACTCCTACGAGCAGTACTTC. Amino acid sequence: CATRGGQGHSYEQYF.

The gene calls are TRBV5-1 and TRBJ1-4; 7 bases map to TRBD1. Germline CDR1 SGHRS, CDR2 YFSETQ. The V and J ends lost 4 bases and 4 bases, in that order; junction bases with no gene match: 10. The CDR3 runs 16 residues. For the CDR3, the DNA is TGCGCCAGCAGCAATAAACAGGGGATGGATAATGAAAAACTGTTTTTT. Translation gives CASSNKQGMDNEKLFF.

This clone was recorded only once. V and J are TRBV4-3 and TRBJ2-3; D uncertain. Germline V gives CDR1 LGHNA, CDR2 YSLEER. The CDR3 consists of 13 residues. V gave up 0 bases and J gave up 4 bases, with 5 bases separating them. The CDR3 sequence is CASSQEMADTQYF. The CDR3 nucleotides are TGCGCCAGCAGCCAAGAAATGGCAGATACGCAGTATTTT.

The chain's CDR3 is CAWSSISSTDTQYF. CDR3 nucleotide sequence: TGTGCCTGGAGCTCAATATCCAGCACAGATACGCAGTATTTT. V is TRBV30 and J is TRBJ2-3; D gene uncertain. Looked up from germline, CDR1 is GTSNPN and CDR2 is SVGIG (reference sequence). The CDR3 runs 14 residues. The germline V and J ends were trimmed by 3 bases and 0 bases, with 10 bases remaining between them.

This clone was counted only a few times. This CDR3 is also generated by other DNA sequences in the sample. The rearrangement joins TRBV30 to TRBJ2-7; 8 bases line up with TRBD1. V dropped 4 bases and J dropped 3; count of bases not matched to a gene: 5. Germline V gene lookup returns CDR1 GTSNPN and CDR2 SVGIG (reference sequence). This CDR3 spans 13 amino acids. CDR3 region: CAWTPGQGYEQYF. CDR3 sequence (DNA): TGTGCCTGGACCCCTGGACAGGGCTACGAGCAGTACTTC.

This clone was counted between two and nine times. This rearrangement joins TRBV4-3 to TRBJ2-1, with TRBD2 matching over 7 bases. The CDR3 length is 14 residues. The trim removed 5 bases at V and 4 bases at J, leaving 5 bases unmatched. Looked up from germline, CDR1 is LGHNA and CDR2 is YSLEER. CDR3 loop: CASSSSGEYNEQFF. CDR3 nucleotides: TGCGCCAGCAGCTCCAGCGGGGAATACAATGAGCAGTTCTTC.

This clone came up a few times. The gene calls are TRBV27 and TRBJ1-1; D remains ambiguous. Trimming cost V 3 bases and J 0 bases, with 8 bases left between them. The CDR3 extends over 14 amino acids. Germline assignment: CDR1 MNHEY and CDR2 SMNVEV (reference sequence). The CDR3 DNA follows: TGTGCCAGCAGTTTGGGGAGAGTGAACACTGAAGCTTTCTTT. This codes for CASSLGRVNTEAFF.

This clone was detected a few times. The chain is built from TRBV4-3 and TRBJ2-7, with 9 bases identical to TRBD2. The V segment lost 2 bases and the J segment 6 bases; nucleotides outside the gene matches: 5. The CDR3 consists of 14 residues. Germline CDR1 reads LGHNA; CDR2 reads YSLEER. CDR3 bases: TGCGCCAGCAGCCAAAGGGTGACTAGCGGCGAGCAGTACTTC. This encodes CASSQRVTSGEQYF.

V gene TRBV29-1 combines with J gene TRBJ2-7, with TRBD1 matching 10 bases. The V gene's germline CDR1 is SQVTM and CDR2 ANQGSEA. The ends lost 0 bases at V and 0 bases at J; junction bases unmatched: 8. The CDR3 has 17 amino acids. CDR3 DNA sequence: TGCAGCGTTGAAGATCGACAGGGGGCTGTTAGCTCCTACGAGCAGTACTTC. Translation: CSVEDRQGAVSSYEQYF.

This rearrangement joins TRBV28 to TRBJ2-2, with TRBD1 as a possible D gene (5 bases). The V gene lost 3 bases and the J gene lost 4 bases, with 9 bases spanning the gap. This CDR3 has 14 amino acids. In germline, CDR1 is MDHEN, CDR2 SYDVKM. DNA of the CDR3: TGTGCCAGCAGTTTGTTTCAGGGCACCGGGGAGCTGTTTTTT. This encodes CASSLFQGTGELFF.

The chain is built from TRBV4-1 and TRBJ2-4; D is uncertain. The CDR3 contains 13 residues. The V end was cut by 3 bases, the J end by 8 bases, with 11 bases between. Per germline, CDR1 MGHRA and CDR2 YSYEKL. DNA of the CDR3: TGCGCCAGCAGCCAGGGTCTTGGGGACATTCAGTACTTC. Translation: CASSQGLGDIQYF.

The chain has TRBV7-9 and TRBJ1-1; D remains unclear. V was pared by 4 bases and J by 4 bases, with 16 bases between. CDR1 is SEHNR, CDR2 FQNEAQ, per germline (reference sequence). This CDR3 spans 15 amino acids. CDR3: CASSSRDLFSTEAFF. The CDR3 nucleotides read TGTGCCAGCAGCTCCAGAGACTTGTTTAGCACTGAAGCTTTCTTT.

This clone occurred a few times. This chain links TRBV5-6 with TRBJ1-5; D perhaps matches TRBD1 (6 bases). Germline V lookup: CDR1 SGHDT, CDR2 YYEEEE. Trimming pared 4 bases from V and 2 bases from J, leaving 10 bases between. The CDR3 consists of 14 residues. The CDR3 sequence: CASSPRTGNQPQHF. CDR3 nucleotide sequence: TGTGCCAGCAGCCCGCGGACAGGCAATCAGCCCCAGCATTTT.

CDR3: CSVDDRGGETQYF. For the CDR3, the DNA is TGCAGCGTTGACGACAGGGGAGGGGAGACCCAGTACTTC. V usage is TRBV29-1 and J usage is TRBJ2-5; possible D gene TRBD1, 8 bases. Germline CDR1 and CDR2: SQVTM and ANQGSEA. The CDR3 spans 13 residues. With 3 bases removed from V and 5 bases from J, the gap between germline ends came to 13 bases.

The rearrangement uses TRBV27 and TRBJ2-7; D ambiguous. This CDR3 has 13 amino acids. With 4 bases removed from V and 0 bases from J, the gap between germline ends came to 7 bases. The germline CDR1 and CDR2 sequences are MNHEY and SMNVEV (reference sequence). The CDR3 DNA reads TGTGCCAGCAGTTGGACGGTCTCCTACGAGCAGTACTTC. Its protein product is CASSWTVSYEQYF.

The chain combines TRBV7-6 with TRBJ2-2; possible D gene TRBD1, 6 bases. The V gene's germline CDR1 is SGHVS and CDR2 FNYEAQ. This CDR3 is built from 16 residues. Trimming pared 6 bases from V and 0 bases from J, leaving 14 bases between. DNA of the CDR3: TGTGCCAGCAGTTCTAGACAGGTCGCGAACACCGGGGAGCTGTTTTTT. It is translated as CASSSRQVANTGELFF.

This chain connects TRBV5-6 to TRBJ2-2, with D possibly matching TRBD2 (6 bases). CDR3 length: 15 residues. Germline CDR1 SGHDT, CDR2 YYEEEE. Trimming stripped 0 bases from V and 5 bases from J, with 11 bases between. CDR3 amino acids: CASSLEDGGTGELFF. In DNA, the CDR3 is TGTGCCAGCAGCTTGGAGGATGGAGGGACCGGGGAGCTGTTTTTT.

This chain links TRBV5-6 with TRBJ2-1; 12 bases are a match to TRBD2. V trimming: 3 bases; J trimming: 8 bases; junction bases outside the gene matches: 9. CDR3 length equals 16 residues. Germline V gives CDR1 SGHDT, CDR2 YYEEEE. CDR3 bases: TGTGCCAGCAGCTCCCAGACTAGCGGGGGTAGCGATGAGCAGTTCTTC. Protein product: CASSSQTSGGSDEQFF. Based on the CDR3 plus reference TRBV5-6 and TRBJ2-1, the full variable domain is DAGVTQSPTHLIKTRGQQVTLRCSPKSGHDTVSWYQQALGQGPQFIFQYYEEEERQRGNFPDRFSGHQFPNYSSELNVNALLLGDSALYLCASSSQTSGGSDEQFFGPGTRLTVL.

This clone has a single count. V gene TRBV30 combines with J gene TRBJ2-3; 10 positions match TRBD2. V shed 7 bases and J 1 base; nucleotides not matched to a gene: 5. This CDR3 region has 14 residues. CDR1 is GTSNPN and CDR2 is SVGIG in the germline V gene (reference sequence). The CDR3 here is CAYKSGGGTDTQYF. DNA of the CDR3: TGTGCCTACAAAAGCGGGGGGGGCACAGATACGCAGTATTTT.

This clone was seen many times. The CDR3 DNA reads TGTGCCTGGAGTATGAACACTGAAGCTTTCTTT. Its protein product is CAWSMNTEAFF. V is TRBV30 and J is TRBJ1-1; no clear D gene. V was trimmed by 2 bases and J by 0 bases, leaving 1 base between them. The CDR3 contains 11 residues. Germline loops: CDR1 GTSNPN, CDR2 SVGIG (reference sequence).

This sequence joins TRBV4-3 and TRBJ1-2, with D unclear. V was shortened by 4 bases and J by 4 bases, with 19 bases between the two germline ends. The CDR3 sequence is 16 residues long. Germline V gives CDR1 LGHNA, CDR2 YSLEER. The CDR3 DNA is TGCGCCAGCAGCCTTAGGCGGGCGGAACTCCCCTATGGCTACACCTTC. As protein: CASSLRRAELPYGYTF.

The CDR3 nucleotides read TGTGCCAGCAGCTTATTTGGCAGGGAAGGTGAGACCCAGTACTTC. It is translated as CASSLFGREGETQYF. The gene calls are TRBV11-2 and TRBJ2-5; weak D call: TRBD1 (5 bases). The V gene lost 2 bases and the J gene lost 5 bases, with 15 bases spanning the gap. CDR1 is SGHAT, CDR2 FQNNGV, per germline. CDR3 length equals 15 residues.

This chain links TRBV6-6 with TRBJ2-5, with 8 bases fitting TRBD2. Per germline, CDR1 MNHNY and CDR2 SVGAGI (reference sequence). There are 15 residues in the CDR3. V gave up 2 bases and J gave up 4 bases; unmatched junction bases: 6. The CDR3 loop reads CASSYNAGGGETQYF. CDR3 DNA: TGTGCCAGCAGTTACAACGCGGGGGGAGGAGAGACCCAGTACTTC.

The rearrangement links TRBV4-1 to TRBJ1-2, with 9 bases matching TRBD1. Looked up from germline, CDR1 is MGHRA and CDR2 is YSYEKL. The CDR3 spans 15 residues. The V segment lost 4 bases and the J segment 4 bases; nucleotides outside the gene matches: 7. For the CDR3, the DNA is TGCGCCAGCAGCCCAACCCTGACAGGGGGCTATGGCTACACCTTC. Protein: CASSPTLTGGYGYTF.